A selection of T cell receptor beta chains follows, all from one sample in a study of T-cell memory formation after mild COVID-19. MiXCR, run by TCRdb on the 5' RACE reads, gives a single entry per CDR3 protein. Among 410,000 or so distinct CDR3 sequences listed, roughly a quarter were seen once. Sequencing was performed on PBMCs or a T cell subset sorted from them (not recorded which). Source of these receptors: an adult woman who had mild COVID-19 (a few samples of this study predate the infection). Cell type and time point are not known. Each CDR3 is given with its conserved first and last residue. D genes are given only for firm matches. A clone size is listed for some rows: how often the clone was seen (once, few, many), or a class if it is expanded.

>TRBD1|TRBJ2-4|TRBV7-8|NA
CASSSGGYSKNIQYF
TGTGCCAGCAGTTCAGGGGGATATAGCAAAAACATTCAGTACTTC
>TRBD1|TRBJ2-5|TRBV5-1|many
CASSLTGEETQYF
TGCGCCAGCAGCCTGACAGGGGAAGAGACCCAGTACTTC
>NA|TRBJ1-4|TRBV4-2|few
CASSQVTPTGKLFF
TGTGCCAGCAGCCAAGTAACACCGACGGGAAAACTGTTTTTT
>NA|TRBJ2-1|TRBV20-1|few
CSAPPRGIQGEQFF
TGCAGTGCTCCACCACGCGGGATTCAGGGGGAGCAGTTCTTC
>TRBD2|TRBJ2-5|TRBV5-1|NA
CASSLRLAGDPQETQYF
TGCGCCAGCAGCTTGAGGCTAGCGGGGGACCCCCAAGAGACCCAGTACTTC
>NA|TRBJ1-5|TRBV21-1|NA
CASSYPDGQGYQPQHF
TGTGCCAGCAGCTATCCCGACGGACAGGGTTATCAGCCCCAGCATTTT
>NA|TRBJ2-1|TRBV15|few
CATSNQTGNEQFF
TGTGCCACCAGCAACCAAACGGGCAATGAGCAGTTCTTC
>NA|TRBJ2-1|TRBV29-1|NA
CSVGADRSSYNEQFF
TGCAGCGTCGGAGCGGACCGTAGCTCCTACAATGAGCAGTTCTTC
>NA|TRBJ1-1|TRBV5-1|NA
CASKGQTAAFF
TGCGCCAGCAAAGGACAGACTGCCGCTTTCTTT
>NA|TRBJ2-5|TRBV6-7|NA
CASSSPAFDPPSDRGQETQYF
TGTGCCAGCAGTTCTCCTGCATTCGACCCACCCTCGGACAGAGGTCAAGAGACCCAGTACTTC
>TRBD2|TRBJ2-3|TRBV9|NA
CASSVGAGGAADTQYF
TGTGCCAGCAGCGTAGGGGCGGGAGGGGCGGCAGATACGCAGTATTTT
>NA|TRBJ2-7|TRBV9|few
CASSSGGRGSHEQYF
TGTGCCAGCAGCTCAGGGGGGAGAGGCTCCCACGAGCAGTACTTC
>TRBD2|TRBJ2-3|TRBV14|few
CASSQTSGRAFRDTQYF
TGTGCCAGCAGCCAGACTAGCGGGAGGGCCTTTAGAGATACGCAGTATTTT
>TRBD1|TRBJ1-2|TRBV5-1|NA
CASRPTGPGGYTF
TGCGCCAGCAGGCCGACAGGGCCCGGTGGCTACACCTTC
>TRBD2|TRBJ2-7|TRBV20-1|NA
CSARGLAGGSSYEQYF
TGCAGTGCTAGGGGCCTAGCGGGGGGTTCTTCCTACGAGCAGTACTTC
>TRBD2|TRBJ2-1|TRBV5-5|NA
CASSLQRGGENEQFF
TGTGCCAGCAGCTTACAGCGGGGGGGCGAGAATGAGCAGTTCTTC
>NA|TRBJ2-5|TRBV12-3/TRBV12-4|NA
CASSWFRETQYF
TGTGCCAGCAGTTGGTTTAGGGAGACCCAGTACTTC
>NA|TRBJ2-7|TRBV5-1|NA
CASSSLGLSYEQYF
TGCGCCAGCAGCTCCCTCGGGTTGTCCTACGAGCAGTACTTC
>TRBD1|TRBJ2-1|TRBV7-9|NA
CASSPPRQGDNEQFF
TGTGCCAGCAGCCCCCCAAGACAGGGGGACAATGAGCAGTTCTTC
>NA|TRBJ2-3|TRBV2|NA
CASSEAAGFGGRPDTQYF
TGTGCCAGCAGTGAAGCGGCGGGTTTCGGGGGTAGGCCAGATACGCAGTATTTT
>NA|TRBJ2-7|TRBV6-2/TRBV6-3|NA
CASSSGTSSTVYEQYF
TGTGCCAGCAGTTCCGGGACTTCCTCTACCGTTTACGAGCAGTACTTC
>TRBD2|TRBJ2-7|TRBV6-5|NA
CASSQSSGKTYEQYF
TGTGCCAGCAGCCAGAGTAGCGGGAAGACCTACGAGCAGTACTTC
>NA|TRBJ2-1|TRBV20-1|few
CSASIRLANEQFF
TGCAGTGCTAGCATTCGGCTAGCGAATGAGCAGTTCTTC
>TRBD1|TRBJ2-7|TRBV3-1|NA
CASSPRTGITYEQYF
TGTGCCAGCAGCCCACGGACAGGGATAACTTACGAGCAGTACTTC
>TRBD2|TRBJ2-7|TRBV7-2|NA
CASSLSGDYEQYF
TGTGCCAGCAGCCTTAGCGGGGACTACGAGCAGTACTTC
>NA|TRBJ2-3|TRBV5-6|NA
CASSLKGGGVSDTQYF
TGTGCCAGCAGCTTGAAAGGGGGTGGTGTTTCAGATACGCAGTATTTT
>TRBD1|TRBJ2-1|TRBV7-3|few
CASSLGPGGNEQFF
TGTGCCAGCAGCTTAGGCCCAGGGGGCAATGAGCAGTTCTTC
>NA|TRBJ2-2|TRBV7-9|NA
CASSFGGSTGELFF
TGTGCCAGCAGCTTTGGGGGAAGCACCGGGGAGCTGTTTTTT
>NA|TRBJ2-4|TRBV3-1|many
CASSPPGMSNIQYF
TGTGCCAGCAGCCCCCCAGGAATGTCAAACATTCAGTACTTC
>NA|TRBJ2-2|TRBV5-1|NA
CASSFQGRTGELFF
TGCGCCAGCAGCTTCCAGGGAAGGACCGGGGAGCTGTTTTTT
>TRBD2|TRBJ2-2|TRBV24-1|few
CATSDPGGGGDGELFF
TGTGCCACCAGTGATCCCGGAGGCGGGGGGGATGGGGAGCTGTTTTTT
>NA|TRBJ2-7|TRBV12-3/TRBV12-4|NA
CASAWADEQYF
TGTGCCAGCGCCTGGGCGGACGAGCAGTACTTC
>TRBD1|TRBJ2-7|TRBV7-3|few
CASRPKQGRTQYF
TGTGCCAGCAGACCCAAACAGGGGCGGACGCAGTACTTC
>NA|TRBJ2-7|TRBV6-6|NA
CASSSHQTSMDEQYF
TGTGCCAGCAGTTCCCACCAAACTAGCATGGACGAGCAGTACTTC
>NA|TRBJ1-5|TRBV19|few
CASTPEGNNQPQHF
TGTGCCAGTACCCCAGAGGGGAACAATCAGCCCCAGCATTTT
>NA|TRBJ2-1|TRBV4-3|NA
CASSQEGNSYNEQFF
TGCGCCAGCAGCCAAGAGGGAAACTCCTACAATGAGCAGTTCTTC
>NA|TRBJ2-7|TRBV11-2|NA
CASSLYTGLGYEQYF
TGTGCCAGCAGCTTATATACAGGACTTGGCTACGAGCAGTACTTC
>NA|TRBJ2-3|TRBV5-1|NA
CASSSWTGGMKADTQYF
TGCGCCAGCAGCTCATGGACCGGGGGCATGAAGGCAGATACGCAGTATTTT
>NA|TRBJ2-6|TRBV4-1|few
CASSPGANVLTF
TGCGCCAGCAGCCCTGGGGCCAACGTCCTGACTTTC
>TRBD1|TRBJ1-1|TRBV12-3/TRBV12-4|NA
CASSFGQGIAFF
TGTGCCAGCAGTTTCGGACAGGGAATTGCTTTCTTT
>TRBD1|TRBJ1-1|TRBV7-2|few
CASSLPGQGKGTEAFF
TGTGCCAGCAGCCTCCCGGGACAGGGTAAGGGGACTGAAGCTTTCTTT
>NA|TRBJ2-7|TRBV6-5|NA
CASRRGITYEQYF
TGTGCCAGCAGGCGAGGGATAACCTACGAGCAGTACTTC
>NA|TRBJ2-7|TRBV20-1|NA
CSASQLARTYEQYF
TGCAGTGCTAGTCAGCTAGCGAGAACCTACGAGCAGTACTTC
>TRBD1|TRBJ2-7|TRBV12-3/TRBV12-4|NA
CASSSSTGGYEQYF
TGTGCCAGCAGTTCCTCGACAGGGGGCTACGAGCAGTACTTC
>TRBD1|TRBJ2-7|TRBV15|NA
CATSRGQGVFEQYF
TGTGCCACCAGCCGAGGACAGGGGGTCTTTGAGCAGTACTTC
>TRBD2|TRBJ2-3|TRBV20-1|few
CSADGLAGGPRFNPDTQYF
TGCAGTGCCGACGGACTAGCGGGAGGGCCGAGATTTAACCCAGATACGCAGTATTTT
>NA|TRBJ2-3|TRBV25-1|few
CASSGNRATATDTQYF
TGTGCCAGCAGTGGCAATCGGGCCACCGCCACAGATACGCAGTATTTT
>NA|TRBJ2-3|TRBV4-1|few
CASSQDSGTPFSTDTQYF
TGCGCCAGCAGCCAAGATTCCGGGACACCTTTTAGCACAGATACGCAGTATTTT
>NA|TRBJ1-2|TRBV5-6|NA
CASSSKTSYGYTF
TGTGCCAGCAGCTCCAAGACAAGCTATGGCTACACCTTC
>NA|TRBJ2-1|TRBV5-1|many
CASSRARSSYNEQFF
TGCGCCAGCAGCCGAGCAAGAAGCTCCTACAATGAGCAGTTCTTC
>TRBD1|TRBJ1-6|TRBV6-6|few
CASSYSTGTDSPLHF
TGTGCCAGCAGTTACTCGACAGGGACAGATTCACCCCTCCACTTT
>TRBD2|TRBJ2-1|TRBV5-6|few
CASSLSPGVAGVYNEQFF
TGTGCCAGCAGCTTGTCTCCTGGGGTAGCGGGAGTGTACAATGAGCAGTTCTTC
>NA|TRBJ2-1|TRBV2|NA
CASSERRGPYNEQFF
TGTGCCAGCAGTGAACGGCGGGGCCCCTACAATGAGCAGTTCTTC
>NA|TRBJ2-3|TRBV7-9|NA
CASSPLEGSSTDTQYF
TGTGCCAGCAGCCCTCTCGAGGGATCTAGCACAGATACGCAGTATTTT
>TRBD1|TRBJ2-7|TRBV11-2|NA
CASSPDRGPSYEQYF
TGTGCCAGCAGCCCCGACAGGGGGCCATCCTACGAGCAGTACTTC